This T cell receptor (beta chain) was recovered during a study of blood T cell repertoires in COVID-19. Study details: From T cells, B-cell-depleted T cells, or PBMCs came the material, which was cDNA or gDNA.

Per the germline V gene, CDR1 is SGHRS and CDR2 is YFSETQ. CDR3 length: 15 residues. V was pared by 3 bases and J by 8 bases, with 18 bases between. This clone was seen a few times. Profiled with immunoSEQ multiplex PCR; TCRdb holds only in-frame clones, not every one. Here the sample spans a few hundred thousand clones, 80% to 90% being singletons. This TCR came from a woman aged 45-59 years with acute or convalescent COVID-19. V gene TRBV5-1 combines with J gene TRBJ2-1; D is possibly TRBD1 (6 bases). The material sequenced was peripheral blood. CDR3 sequence reads: CASSSRVGTSDEQFF. The CDR3 DNA follows: TGCGCCAGCAGCTCTCGAGTGGGGACATCGGATGAGCAGTTCTTC.